A selection of T cell receptor beta chains follows, all from one sample in a study of blood T cells in healthy people across ages. TCRdb fed the 5' RACE reads into MiXCR, producing one record per CDR3 protein. The table has about 1.6 million distinct CDR3 sequences, roughly 32% seen once. Sequencing was carried out using blood. All receptors come from a woman aged 25 to 39 in good health. Both conserved end residues are part of each CDR3. A D gene is named only where the DNA matches it firmly. Only part of the rows carry a size: once, few, many, or a class if the clone is expanded.

CASSVPGEPYEQYF | TGCGCCAGCAGCGTACCCGGGGAACCCTACGAGCAGTACTTC | few | NA | TRBV5-1 | 14 | TRBJ2-7
CASSLTGDTNEKLFF | TGTGCCAGCAGCTTGACAGGGGATACTAATGAAAAACTGTTTTTT | few | TRBD1 | TRBV7-3 | 15 | TRBJ1-4
CSVVPNYPTFSYEQYF | TGCAGCGTTGTTCCGAATTATCCGACCTTTTCCTACGAGCAGTACTTC | many | NA | TRBV29-1 | 16 | TRBJ2-7
CSATGTAVSYEQYF | TGCAGTGCGACCGGGACAGCGGTATCCTACGAGCAGTACTTC | few | TRBD1 | TRBV20-1 | 14 | TRBJ2-7
CASSAQGGGLNEQFF | TGTGCCAGCAGCGCACAGGGAGGGGGCCTCAATGAGCAGTTCTTC | few | NA | TRBV7-9 | 15 | TRBJ2-1
CASSQDSRGLAGYTF | TGTGCCAGCAGCCAAGATTCTCGGGGGCTGGCGGGCTACACCTTC | NA | NA | TRBV3-1 | 15 | TRBJ1-2
CASSPGRWPTLLNEQFF | TGCGCCAGCAGCCCCGGGAGGTGGCCTACCCTACTCAATGAGCAGTTCTTC | NA | TRBD2 | TRBV5-1 | 17 | TRBJ2-1
CASSYVEGYEQYF | TGTGCCAGCAGTTACGTTGAGGGCTACGAGCAGTACTTC | NA | NA | TRBV6-5 | 13 | TRBJ2-7
CASNFGTGGTGTQYF | TGTGCCAGCAACTTCGGGACAGGGGGGACAGGTACGCAGTATTTT | NA | TRBD1 | TRBV5-5 | 15 | TRBJ2-3
CASSLRGGGWTDTQYF | TGTGCCAGCAGCCTGCGGGGCGGGGGCTGGACAGATACGCAGTATTTT | NA | NA | TRBV14 | 16 | TRBJ2-3
CASSLSRGRNTEAFF | TGTGCCAGCAGCCTTTCACGGGGGCGAAACACTGAAGCTTTCTTT | NA | NA | TRBV7-6 | 15 | TRBJ1-1
CSADFGTNNSPLHF | TGCAGTGCCGATTTCGGGACAAATAATTCACCCCTCCACTTT | NA | NA | TRBV20-1 | 14 | TRBJ1-6
CASSRRGPNYGYTF | TGTGCCAGCTCCCGGCGGGGACCTAACTATGGCTACACCTTC | NA | NA | TRBV27 | 14 | TRBJ1-2
CSVYRQDRGADEQYF | TGCAGCGTCTACAGGCAGGACAGGGGCGCGGACGAGCAGTACTTC | many | TRBD1 | TRBV29-1 | 15 | TRBJ2-7
CATSDSRPGLAGDEQFF | TGTGCCACCAGTGATTCGCGTCCGGGACTAGCGGGAGACGAGCAGTTCTTC | NA | TRBD2 | TRBV24-1 | 17 | TRBJ2-1
CASSQERQGFNTEAFF | TGTGCCAGCAGCCAAGAAAGACAGGGCTTTAACACTGAAGCTTTCTTT | NA | TRBD1 | TRBV14 | 16 | TRBJ1-1
CSAAQGVSNQPQHF | TGCAGTGCTGCCCAGGGGGTTAGCAATCAGCCCCAGCATTTT | few | TRBD1 | TRBV20-1 | 14 | TRBJ1-5
CASSQDNSRQPQHF | TGTGCCAGCAGCCAGGACAACTCCCGGCAGCCCCAGCATTTT | NA | NA | TRBV7-9 | 14 | TRBJ1-5
CASSYSLTVAGGTGETQYF | TGTGCCAGCAGTTACTCGCTCACCGTTGCGGGAGGGACCGGTGAGACCCAGTACTTC | few | TRBD2 | TRBV6-2/TRBV6-3 | 19 | TRBJ2-5
CASKDPAGNGGEQFF | TGTGCCAGCAAGGATCCAGCAGGCAACGGAGGTGAGCAGTTCTTC | NA | NA | TRBV2 | 15 | TRBJ2-1
CASSAVAGGEETQYF | TGTGCCAGCAGCGCAGTAGCGGGGGGCGAAGAGACCCAGTACTTC | many | TRBD2 | TRBV9 | 15 | TRBJ2-5
CASSQPHVATSYNEQFF | TGTGCCAGCAGCCAGCCGCATGTAGCGACCTCCTACAATGAGCAGTTCTTC | NA | NA | TRBV3-1 | 17 | TRBJ2-1
CASSLFSGTGLAYEQYF | TGCGCCAGCAGCCTTTTTTCCGGGACAGGGCTCGCCTACGAGCAGTACTTC | NA | TRBD1 | TRBV5-1 | 17 | TRBJ2-7
CASSPRASEQYF | TGTGCCAGCAGCCCCCGAGCCAGCGAGCAGTACTTC | NA | NA | TRBV11-2 | 12 | TRBJ2-7
CASSLLGGLDEQYF | TGTGCCAGCAGCTTACTAGGGGGATTGGACGAGCAGTACTTC | few | NA | TRBV7-7 | 14 | TRBJ2-7
CASSFSALGTRDTQYF | TGTGCCAGCAGTTTTTCAGCCCTAGGGACGAGAGATACGCAGTATTTT | few | NA | TRBV12-3/TRBV12-4 | 16 | TRBJ2-3
CASSPGLSYGYTF | TGCGCCAGCAGCCCGGGACTCTCCTATGGCTACACCTTC | many | NA | TRBV10-2 | 13 | TRBJ1-2
CASSWITDGLSQGGYGYTF | TGCGCCAGCAGCTGGATTACGGACGGACTTTCCCAGGGAGGCTATGGCTACACCTTC | few | NA | TRBV5-1 | 19 | TRBJ1-2
CASSPTGGQGVGGTNYGYTF | TGTGCCAGCTCACCCACGGGAGGACAGGGGGTCGGAGGAACTAACTATGGCTACACCTTC | NA | TRBD1 | TRBV18 | 20 | TRBJ1-2